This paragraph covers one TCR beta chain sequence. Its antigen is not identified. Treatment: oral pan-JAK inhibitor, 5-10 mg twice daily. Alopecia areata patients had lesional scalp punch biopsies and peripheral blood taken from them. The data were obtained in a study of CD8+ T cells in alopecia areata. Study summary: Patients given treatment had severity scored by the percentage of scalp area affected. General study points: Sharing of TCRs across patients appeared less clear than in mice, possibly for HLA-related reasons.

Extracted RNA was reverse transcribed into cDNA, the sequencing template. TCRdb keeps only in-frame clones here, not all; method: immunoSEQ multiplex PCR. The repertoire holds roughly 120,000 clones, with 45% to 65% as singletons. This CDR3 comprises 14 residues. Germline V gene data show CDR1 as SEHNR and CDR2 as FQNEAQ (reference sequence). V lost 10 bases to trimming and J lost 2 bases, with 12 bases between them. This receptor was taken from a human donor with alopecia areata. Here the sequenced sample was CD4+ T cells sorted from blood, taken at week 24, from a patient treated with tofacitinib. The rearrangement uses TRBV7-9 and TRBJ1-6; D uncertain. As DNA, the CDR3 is TGTGCCACCCCAAGAGGGCCCTATAATTCACCCCTCCACTTT. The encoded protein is CATPRGPYNSPLHF. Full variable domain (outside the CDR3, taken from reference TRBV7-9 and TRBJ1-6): DTGVSQNPRHKITKRGQNVTFRCDPISEHNRLYWYRQTLGQGPEFLTYFQNEAQLEKSRLLSDRFSAERPKGSFSTLEIQRTEQGDSAMYLCATPRGPYNSPLHFGNGTRLTVT.